The 30 T cell receptor beta chains listed next were all sequenced from one sample in a study of T cell changes during pregnancy in multiple sclerosis. TCRdb's table, derived via immunoSEQ multiplex PCR, lists solely in-frame clones and lacks some. The sample includes roughly 72,000 clones, more than 70% of them seen just once. The sample here was peripheral blood, taken in the first trimester of pregnancy. All receptors come from a female donor in good health, enrolled as a control in a pregnancy study.

This chain uses TRBV7-2 with TRBJ2-7, with 12 bases that match TRBD2. Trimming cost V 5 bases and J 7 bases; bases outside gene matches: 9. This CDR3 has 15 residues. The germline V gene encodes CDR1 SGHTA and CDR2 FQGNSA. CDR3 residues: CASSVGLAGTTEQYF. The CDR3 coding sequence is TGTGCCAGCAGCGTCGGACTAGCGGGGACTACGGAGCAGTACTTC.

This chain connects TRBV2 to TRBJ2-7; TRBD1 aligns across 8 bases. CDR3 length: 17 residues. V lost 3 bases, J lost 2 bases, and 12 bases stayed unmatched. Germline V gene sequence: CDR1 SNHLY, CDR2 FYNNEI. This chain's CDR3 is CASSDAGQGIGTYEQYF. In DNA, the CDR3 is TGTGCCAGCAGTGACGCCGGACAGGGCATAGGGACCTACGAGCAGTACTTC.

This clone came up a few times. The chain combines TRBV2 with TRBJ1-5, with 8 nucleotides matching TRBD1. CDR1 SNHLY and CDR2 FYNNEI come from the germline V gene. The CDR3 sequence is 13 residues long. V was clipped by 9 bases and J by 1 base; unmatched bases: 2. CDR3 residues: CASRDRSNQPQHF. The CDR3 region has the DNA TGTGCCAGTAGGGACAGGAGCAATCAGCCCCAGCATTTT.

The chain combines TRBV13 with TRBJ2-7; 11 positions match TRBD1. Germline lookup yields CDR1 PRHDT and CDR2 FYEKMQ (reference sequence). V trimming: 5 bases; J trimming: 3 bases; junction bases outside the gene matches: 3. CDR3 length equals 14 residues. The CDR3 region has the DNA TGTGCCAGCAGCGGCGGGACAGGGGGCTACGAGCAGTACTTC. It yields the protein CASSGGTGGYEQYF. The whole variable domain, remainder taken from reference TRBV13 and TRBJ2-7, is AAGVIQSPRHLIKEKRETATLKCYPIPRHDTVYWYQQGPGQDPQFLISFYEKMQSDKGSIPDRFSAQQFSDYHSELNMSSLELGDSALYFCASSGGTGGYEQYFGPGTRLTVT.

DNA of the CDR3: TGTGCCAGCAGCGCCCCCCTGGGGGGGGGCCAAGAGACCCAGTACTTC. This sequence encodes CASSAPLGGGQETQYF. The V call is TRBV9, the J call TRBJ2-5, with 7 nucleotides matching TRBD2. Germline values: CDR1 SGDLS, CDR2 YYNGEE. Trimming removed 3 bases from V and 1 base from J; junction bases left unmatched: 9. The CDR3 extends over 16 amino acids.

J is TRBJ1-1 and V is TRBV18; D possibly corresponds to TRBD1 (6 bases). This CDR3 is 14 amino acids long. The ends were cut back, 5 bases at V and 4 bases at J, with 14 bases in the middle. Germline values: CDR1 KGHSH, CDR2 LQKENI. The CDR3 loop is CASSGQTGRTEAFF. For the CDR3, the DNA is TGTGCCAGCTCAGGACAGACAGGTCGCACTGAAGCTTTCTTT.

V is TRBV7-9 and J is TRBJ2-7, with D perhaps matching TRBD1 (5 bases). Germline CDR1 reads SEHNR; CDR2 reads FQNEAQ (reference sequence). This CDR3 contains 12 residues. With 6 bases removed from V and 3 bases from J, the gap between germline ends came to 9 bases. This CDR3 is CASSQDSYEQYF. The CDR3 nucleotides are TGTGCCAGCAGTCAAGACAGCTACGAGCAGTACTTC.

CDR3 in amino acids: CASSLIDQSGRPNEQFF. CDR3 sequence (DNA): TGTGCCAGCAGTTTGATTGACCAAAGCGGGAGGCCCAATGAGCAGTTCTTC. V gene TRBV28 combines with J gene TRBJ2-1; 9 bases fit TRBD2. Germline lookup yields CDR1 MDHEN and CDR2 SYDVKM. The CDR3 is 17 residues long. Germline trimming cut 3 bases from V and 6 bases from J; bases unmatched to any gene: 12.

This chain connects TRBV11-2 to TRBJ2-1; TRBD1 might be the D (8 bases). Germline CDR1 reads SGHAT; CDR2 reads FQNNGV. The V gene lost 3 bases and the J gene lost 6 bases, with 18 bases spanning the gap. The CDR3 runs 16 residues. CDR3 coding DNA: TGTGCCAGCAGCTTGTTAGCGGGCACAGGGGGCAATGAGCAGTTCTTC. It is translated as CASSLLAGTGGNEQFF.

This clone was counted between two and nine times. The chain has TRBV6-5 and TRBJ1-6; maybe TRBD1 (5 bases). The CDR3 consists of 15 residues. Trimming took 0 bases from V and 6 from J, leaving 9 bases between them. Looked up from germline, CDR1 is MNHEY and CDR2 is SVGAGI. CDR3 amino acids: CASSYSRRGNSPLHF. The CDR3 DNA reads as TGTGCCAGCAGTTACTCCCGGAGGGGTAATTCACCCCTCCACTTT.

This rearrangement joins TRBV28 to TRBJ2-5, with 9 bases aligning to TRBD1. Trimming removed 3 bases from V and 0 bases from J; junction bases left unmatched: 2. Per the germline V gene, CDR1 is MDHEN and CDR2 is SYDVKM. The CDR3 runs to 15 residues. CDR3 coding DNA: TGTGCCAGCAGTTTGGGACAGGGTTACCAAGAGACCCAGTACTTC. As protein: CASSLGQGYQETQYF.

Written as DNA, the CDR3 is TGTGCCTGGAGTCCAGGACTAGCGGATCCCTACGAGCAGTACTTC. Translated: CAWSPGLADPYEQYF. The V call is TRBV30, the J call TRBJ2-7, with 10 bases fitting TRBD2. The CDR3 sequence is 15 residues long. V shed 2 bases and J 2 bases; nucleotides not matched to a gene: 6. Per germline, CDR1 GTSNPN and CDR2 SVGIG (reference sequence).

The chain links TRBV18 to TRBJ1-2, with a weak D call TRBD1 (6 bases). Trimming took 2 bases from V and 7 from J, leaving 20 bases between them. CDR1 is KGHSH and CDR2 is LQKENI in the germline V gene. The CDR3 is made up of 16 amino acids. The CDR3 loop reads CASSPASTELGGGYTF. Here the CDR3 DNA reads TGTGCCAGCTCACCAGCGTCGACGGAACTAGGGGGTGGCTACACCTTC.

The V gene is TRBV9, the J gene TRBJ1-6, with D possibly TRBD1 on 6 matching bases. The CDR3 has 14 residues. Trimming took 7 bases from V and 5 from J, leaving 13 bases between them. CDR1 is SGDLS and CDR2 is YYNGEE in the germline V gene. CDR3 sequence: CASRGGTDNSPLHF. The CDR3 nucleotides are TGTGCCAGCCGGGGGGGCACAGATAATTCACCCCTCCACTTT.

V gene TRBV7-2 combines with J gene TRBJ2-5, with 7 bases that match TRBD2. The CDR3 length is 15 residues. The germline CDR1 and CDR2 sequences are SGHTA and FQGNSA. V gave up 5 bases and J gave up 2 bases; unmatched junction bases: 8. The chain's CDR3 is CASSPGGAGQETQYF. For the CDR3, the DNA is TGTGCCAGCAGCCCTGGGGGAGCGGGGCAAGAGACCCAGTACTTC. The whole variable domain, remainder taken from reference TRBV7-2 and TRBJ2-5, is GAGVSQSPSNKVTEKGKDVELRCDPISGHTALYWYRQSLGQGLEFLIYFQGNSAPDKSGLPSDRFSAERTGGSVSTLTIQRTQQEDSAVYLCASSPGGAGQETQYFGPGTRLLVL.

This clone appeared a single time. This chain joins TRBV6-1 and TRBJ2-7, with D perhaps matching TRBD2 (5 bases). Germline CDR1 and CDR2: MNHNS and SASEGT. V was pared by 5 bases and J by 3 bases, with 17 bases between. CDR3 length equals 15 residues. CDR3 coding DNA: TGTGCCAGCAGTATCCGGGGAATAGGTCTCTACGAGCAGTACTTC. It yields the protein CASSIRGIGLYEQYF.

The chain combines TRBV7-9 with TRBJ2-1; D may be TRBD2 (5 bases). V was cut by 0 bases and J by 7 bases, with 10 bases left in between. The CDR3 sequence is 14 residues long. CDR1 is SEHNR and CDR2 is FQNEAQ in the germline V gene (reference sequence). CDR3 in amino acids: CASSLAASSNEQFF. The CDR3 DNA follows: TGTGCCAGCAGCTTAGCAGCTAGCTCTAATGAGCAGTTCTTC.

The CDR3 DNA follows: TGTGCCAGCAGTGGAAGGGGACAGCTCTACGAGCAGTACTTC. Amino acids: CASSGRGQLYEQYF. The rearrangement uses TRBV6-5 and TRBJ2-7; 7 positions match TRBD1. Per germline, CDR1 MNHEY and CDR2 SVGAGI. The CDR3 has 14 amino acids. With V trimmed by 5 bases and J by 3 bases, 7 bases remained unmatched.

The V gene is TRBV25-1, the J gene TRBJ1-2, with D possibly TRBD1 on 6 matching bases. CDR1 MGHDK and CDR2 SYGVNS come from the germline V gene. V lost 0 bases and J lost 6, with 14 bases in between. The CDR3 has 15 residues. CDR3 region: CASSEYGGRQDGYTF. Here the CDR3 DNA reads TGTGCCAGCAGTGAATACGGGGGGCGCCAGGATGGCTACACCTTC.

This clone appeared a few times. The V and J genes are TRBV7-9 and TRBJ1-4; tentative D call: TRBD1 (6 bases). V was trimmed by 4 bases and J by 8 bases, leaving 17 bases between them. The germline CDR1 and CDR2 sequences are SEHNR and FQNEAQ (reference sequence). The CDR3 runs to 15 residues. The CDR3 bases are TGTGCCAGCAGCTCAGAACAGGGTTTGCGAGAAAAACTGTTTTTT. Translated, it gives CASSSEQGLREKLFF.

The V gene is TRBV7-2, the J gene TRBJ2-5; 9 positions agree with TRBD1. The CDR3 runs 16 residues. J gave up 0 bases and V 5 bases, and 7 bases lay outside the gene matches. Germline CDR1 and CDR2: SGHTA and FQGNSA. CDR3 DNA sequence: TGTGCCAGCAGCCGTGGGACAGGGTCCCACCAAGAGACCCAGTACTTC. Protein: CASSRGTGSHQETQYF.

This clone showed up just once. The chain carries TRBV7-9 and TRBJ1-5; D is unresolved. V was cut by 1 base and J by 6 bases, with 7 bases left in between. The germline gives CDR1 SEHNR, CDR2 FQNEAQ (reference sequence). This CDR3 is built from 13 residues. The CDR3 coding sequence is TGTGCCAGCAGCTTAGAGGGAGGTCAGCCCCAGCATTTT. It is translated as CASSLEGGQPQHF. The complete variable domain, with remaining parts taken from reference TRBV7-9 and TRBJ1-5, reads DTGVSQNPRHKITKRGQNVTFRCDPISEHNRLYWYRQTLGQGPEFLTYFQNEAQLEKSRLLSDRFSAERPKGSFSTLEIQRTEQGDSAMYLCASSLEGGQPQHFGDGTRLSIL.

The chain carries TRBV28 and TRBJ2-5, with a possible D match to TRBD1 (6 bases). There are 16 residues in the CDR3. Germline lookup yields CDR1 MDHEN and CDR2 SYDVKM. The V end was cut by 4 bases, the J end by 5 bases, with 20 bases between. The CDR3, as DNA: TGTGCCAGCAGTTCCCGAAGCTCCCACAGGGCGGAGACCCAGTACTTC. Protein: CASSSRSSHRAETQYF.

This clone has just one count. The rearrangement uses TRBV6-4 and TRBJ2-3, with D uncertain. CDR3 length: 13 residues. CDR1 is MRHNA and CDR2 is SNTAGT in the germline V gene. V lost 3 bases to trimming and J lost 3 bases, with 7 bases between them. CDR3 coding DNA: TGTGCCAGCAGTGAAGAGATAACAGATACGCAGTATTTT. Translation: CASSEEITDTQYF.

In this sample, this clone turned up once. The V call is TRBV7-9, the J call TRBJ2-1; 11 nucleotides line up with TRBD2. The CDR3 consists of 15 residues. Germline V CDR1 and CDR2: SEHNR, FQNEAQ (reference sequence). The junction had 2 bases not matched to a gene; V was cut back by 3 bases and J by 4 bases. CDR3 sequence: CASSLLAGGYNEQFF. DNA of the CDR3: TGTGCCAGCAGCTTGCTAGCGGGGGGTTACAATGAGCAGTTCTTC.

V and J are TRBV6-6 and TRBJ1-2; D not certain. V lost 0 bases and J 5 bases, leaving 10 bases between the germline ends. The length of the CDR3 is 14 residues. CDR1 and CDR2 (germline): MNHNY, SVGAGI (reference sequence). The CDR3 here is CASSYSRPSYGYTF. For the CDR3, the DNA is TGTGCCAGCAGTTACTCGAGGCCGAGTTATGGCTACACCTTC.

This chain joins TRBV6-4 and TRBJ2-5; D might be TRBD1 (6 bases). Germline values: CDR1 MRHNA, CDR2 SNTAGT. Trimming pared 2 bases from V and 0 bases from J, leaving 16 bases between. The CDR3 extends over 17 amino acids. CDR3 in DNA: TGTGCCAGCAGTGACCGCGCATTGAGGGACAACCAAGAGACCCAGTACTTC. Its translation: CASSDRALRDNQETQYF.

The genes are TRBV7-9 and TRBJ1-2, with 10 nucleotides matching TRBD1. V was pared by 5 bases and J by 3 bases, with 12 bases of the junction left unmatched. Germline loops: CDR1 SEHNR, CDR2 FQNEAQ (reference sequence). The CDR3 has 17 amino acids. CDR3 sequence: CASSILTGGALDYGYTF. DNA of the CDR3: TGTGCCAGCAGCATACTGACAGGGGGCGCTTTAGACTATGGCTACACCTTC.

The rearrangement uses TRBV6-5 and TRBJ2-7; maybe TRBD2 (7 bases). The germline V gene has CDR1 MNHEY and CDR2 SVGAGI. Trimming removed 2 bases at V and 5 bases at J, with 19 bases between. This CDR3 comprises 16 residues. The CDR3 spells CASSYGGGGLLHEQYF. In DNA form, the CDR3 reads TGTGCCAGCAGTTACGGGGGCGGGGGATTATTACACGAGCAGTACTTC.

The DNA of the CDR3 is TGTGCCAGCAGTTTGAGGGGGCCGAGGTACAATGAGCAGTTCTTC. Encoded protein: CASSLRGPRYNEQFF. V usage is TRBV27 and J usage is TRBJ2-1; 7 nucleotides line up with TRBD1. CDR3 length: 15 residues. With V trimmed by 3 bases and J by 4 bases, 6 bases remained unmatched. Germline CDR1 reads MNHEY; CDR2 reads SMNVEV (reference sequence).